This T cell receptor beta chain was sequenced in a study of regulatory T cells in long-lasting Graves disease. Study in general: The criterion for persistent Graves' disease was over 5 years of antithyroid drugs with positive TSH receptor antibodies.

This CDR3 is built from 15 residues. V shed 6 bases and J shed 1 base, with 17 bases lying between them. From germline, CDR1 is DFQATT and CDR2 SNEGSKA (reference sequence). Concerning this clonotype: The antigen is undetermined.

Sequencing libraries for TCR beta were prepared with iRepertoire HTBI primers and Arm-PCR of CDR3 regions. TCRdb reanalysed the multiplex PCR reads using MiXCR and keeps one entry per CDR3 protein. The sample lists some 330,000 distinct CDR3 sequences; approximately 23% were seen once. Overall study results and limits: Having few samples may have compromised the accuracy. Under persistent disease, TRBV28, TRBJ1-2 and TRBJ2-5 were used preferentially.

Sample time point: persistent/refractory GD, antithyroid drugs over 5 years with positive TRAb. Extracted PBMC RNA gave rise to the TCR library. From each patient, around 10 milliliters of peripheral blood was drawn and collected into an EDTA anticoagulant tube. This receptor was obtained from a woman between 35 and 50 years old with Graves disease. The rearrangement uses TRBV20-1 and TRBJ2-3; D gene uncertain. The specimen comprised peripheral blood mononuclear cells (PBMCs), sampled when the disease was refractory, from a patient treated with antithyroid drugs. CDR3 residues: CSAGIVAMGTDTQYF. The CDR3, as DNA: TGCAGTGCAGGGATAGTAGCCATGGGCACAGATACGCAGTATTTT.